This is a list of T cell receptor beta chains from one sample in a study of siplizumab effects on memory and regulatory T cells. TCRdb's copy holds only in-frame clones and misses some; the assay was immunoSEQ multiplex PCR. Found here are over 100,000 clones, about 90% of them singletons; the top ten hold under 0.75%. The sequenced sample consisted of Tregs sorted from blood. These TCRs come from a human donor in good health. Both conserved end residues are part of each CDR3. The D gene is left open where the match is weak. Size values are once, few and many counts, or a class for expanded clones, and some rows have none.

>TRBV5-6|-|TRBJ2-7|-
CASSLVGDTRTYEQYF
TGTGCCAGCAGCTTGGTCGGCGACACGAGAACCTACGAGCAGTACTTC
>TRBV19|-|TRBJ2-2|-
CASSTAATSNTGELFF
TGTGCCAGTAGTACCGCAGCGACCTCGAACACCGGGGAGCTGTTTTTT
>TRBV6-6|-|TRBJ2-7|-
CASSSTLEGSYEQYF
TGTGCCAGCAGTTCCACCCTAGAGGGCTCCTACGAGCAGTACTTC
>TRBV29-1|-|TRBJ2-1|-
CSVEDQSPLSSYNEQFF
TGCAGCGTTGAAGATCAAAGTCCCCTTAGCTCCTACAATGAGCAGTTCTTC
>TRBV5-1|-|TRBJ1-1|-
CASHGPGGVEAFF
TGCGCCAGCCATGGGCCGGGGGGAGTTGAAGCTTTCTTT
>TRBV2|TRBD2|TRBJ2-5|-
CASRDPGLAGEETQYF
TGTGCCAGCAGAGACCCGGGACTAGCGGGCGAAGAGACCCAGTACTTC
>TRBV10-3|-|TRBJ2-5|-
CAISEDREGTQYF
TGTGCCATCAGTGAGGACAGGGAGGGGACCCAGTACTTC
>TRBV5-1|TRBD2|TRBJ2-2|-
CASSLGPSGSYTGELFF
TGCGCCAGCAGCTTGGGCCCTAGCGGGAGCTACACCGGGGAGCTGTTTTTT
>TRBV25-1|-|TRBJ2-7|-
CASSDRTGEQYF
TGTGCCAGCAGTGACCGGACTGGAGAGCAGTACTTC
>TRBV7-2|-|TRBJ2-5|-
CASSSAGGMETQYF
TGTGCCAGCAGCTCAGCAGGGGGGATGGAGACCCAGTACTTC
>TRBV30|-|TRBJ2-7|once
CAWTGYYEQYF
TGTGCCTGGACAGGATACTACGAGCAGTACTTC
>TRBV10-2|TRBD1|TRBJ2-7|-
CASSDSGTGVDEQYF
TGCGCCAGCAGTGACTCCGGGACAGGGGTAGACGAGCAGTACTTC
>TRBV9|TRBD1|TRBJ2-7|-
CASSMDRGPYEQYF
TGTGCCAGCAGCATGGACAGGGGTCCCTACGAGCAGTACTTC
>TRBV5-1|TRBD1|TRBJ2-1|-
CASSSGQGLEVGNEQFF
TGCGCCAGCAGCTCGGGACAGGGTCTTGAAGTTGGCAATGAGCAGTTCTTC
>TRBV6-9|-|TRBJ1-2|-
CASSAPSRGDYGYTF
TGTGCCAGCAGTGCCCCGAGCAGGGGAGACTATGGCTACACCTTC
>TRBV11-3|-|TRBJ2-1|-
CASSLDLYNEQFF
TGTGCCAGCAGCTTAGATCTCTACAATGAGCAGTTCTTC
>TRBV5-6|-|TRBJ2-3|-
CASSLAPTGSTDTQYF
TGTGCCAGCAGCTTGGCACCCACAGGGAGCACAGATACGCAGTATTTT
>TRBV15|-|TRBJ1-1|once
CATSRDSGSNEAFF
TGTGCCACCAGCAGAGATTCGGGGTCTAATGAAGCTTTCTTT
>TRBV20-1|TRBD1|TRBJ2-1|-
CSAVTGGYQFF
TGCAGTGCTGTGACAGGGGGCTACCAGTTCTTC
>TRBV2|-|TRBJ1-2|-
CASRINREPSGGYTF
TGTGCCAGCAGGATAAACAGGGAACCCTCAGGTGGCTACACCTTC
>TRBV11-3|TRBD1|TRBJ1-1|-
CASSPNRGAEAFF
TGTGCCAGCAGCCCAAACAGGGGCGCAGAAGCTTTCTTT
>TRBV4-1|TRBD1|TRBJ1-4|-
CASSHQTGTSTNEKLFF
TGCGCCAGCAGCCACCAGACAGGGACCTCAACTAATGAAAAACTGTTTTTT
>TRBV6-1|TRBD2|TRBJ2-1|-
CASSVAGGKSNEQFF
TGTGCCAGCAGTGTAGCGGGAGGTAAAAGCAATGAGCAGTTCTTC
>TRBV10-3|TRBD1|TRBJ2-7|-
CAISESGTGNSYEQYF
TGTGCCATCAGTGAGTCCGGGACAGGCAACTCCTACGAGCAGTACTTC
>TRBV4-1|TRBD2|TRBJ2-3|-
CASSQELAGGSDTQYF
TGCGCCAGCAGCCAAGAACTAGCGGGAGGGTCAGATACGCAGTATTTT
>TRBV18|-|TRBJ2-7|once
CASSPQRDEQYF
TGTGCCAGCTCCCCCCAAAGGGACGAGCAGTACTTC
>TRBV2|-|TRBJ2-5|few
CASREETQYF
TGTGCCTCACGAGAAGAGACCCAGTACTTC
>TRBV30|TRBD1|TRBJ1-2|once
CAWKLFGTGTAGGYTF
TGTGCCTGGAAGCTCTTTGGGACCGGGACAGCGGGGGGCTACACCTTC
>TRBV6-6|-|TRBJ1-6|-
CASSYSGGLGSPLHF
TGTGCCAGCAGTTACTCAGGAGGGCTCGGTTCACCCCTCCACTTT
>TRBV29-1|TRBD1|TRBJ2-7|-
CSVATGTGGYEQYF
TGCAGCGTTGCGACCGGGACAGGGGGCTACGAGCAGTACTTC
>TRBV5-6|-|TRBJ2-2|-
CASSLYSGEPGELFF
TGTGCCAGCAGCTTGTACAGTGGCGAGCCCGGGGAGCTGTTTTTT
>TRBV6-5|-|TRBJ1-2|-
CASSYSWDTGYTF
TGTGCCAGCAGTTACTCGTGGGACACCGGCTACACCTTC
>TRBV4-1|-|TRBJ2-3|-
CASSQDPSTDTQYF
TGCGCCAGCAGCCAAGATCCTAGCACAGATACGCAGTATTTT
>TRBV5-4|-|TRBJ2-1|-
CASNGGRPSNEQFF
TGTGCCAGCAATGGGGGGCGGCCCAGCAATGAGCAGTTCTTC
>TRBV5-6|TRBD2|TRBJ2-7|-
CASSPGIWTSQYREQYF
TGTGCCAGCAGCCCGGGAATTTGGACTAGCCAGTACCGCGAGCAGTACTTC
>TRBV5-1|TRBD2|TRBJ2-3|-
CASSERIRLATRFTDTQYF
TGCGCCAGCAGTGAACGCATACGACTAGCGACGCGCTTCACAGATACGCAGTATTTT
>TRBV7-9|-|TRBJ2-3|-
CASSLGTRTDTQYF
TGTGCCAGCAGCTTAGGAACGAGGACAGATACGCAGTATTTT
>TRBV6-5|-|TRBJ2-3|-
CASIETNTDTQYF
TGTGCCAGCATCGAGACAAACACAGATACGCAGTATTTT
>TRBV5-5|-|TRBJ1-1|once
CASKYMNTEAFF
TGTGCCAGCAAGTACATGAACACTGAAGCTTTCTTT
>TRBV7-2|-|TRBJ1-1|-
CASSLGPSGTEAFF
TGTGCCAGCAGCTTAGGACCCAGCGGGACTGAAGCTTTCTTT
>TRBV18|TRBD1|TRBJ2-5|-
CASSPGQGETQYF
TGTGCCAGCTCCCCGGGACAGGGTGAGACCCAGTACTTC